This passage covers 26 T cell receptor beta chains from one sample sequenced in a study of cytomegalovirus exposure and HLA in healthy donors. Primers for the PCR totalled 60 Vbeta and 13 Jbeta. Method: immunoSEQ multiplex PCR; TCRdb's copy keeps in-frame clones and lacks some. Here the sample spans 75,000 to 90,000 clones, approximately 78% being singletons. The sample comprised PBMCs. These receptors came from a man in his forties in good health and CMV-seronegative.

Comments on this clone: At one end, the junction sequence differs from germline, possibly due to a read error. This rearrangement joins TRBV4-2 to TRBJ2-7; weak D call: TRBD1 (7 bases). The CDR3 is made up of 15 amino acids. Germline-derived CDR1 and CDR2 are LGHNA and YNFKEQ. The CDR3 DNA reads as TGTGCCAGCACCCAAACGGGGGACAGCTCCTACGAGCAGTACTTC. Amino acids: CASTQTGDSSYEQYF.

This clone was observed a handful of times. This sequence joins TRBV15 and TRBJ2-1; 10 positions match TRBD2. Trimming took 2 bases from V and 3 from J; bases not matched to a gene: 1. The germline CDR1 and CDR2 sequences are LNHNV and YYDKDF (reference sequence). This CDR3 region has 15 residues. CDR3 sequence (DNA): TGTGCCACCAGCAGAAGGACTAGCGGCTACAATGAGCAGTTCTTC. Translation: CATSRRTSGYNEQFF.

This chain connects TRBV25-1 to TRBJ1-2; 7 bases fit TRBD1. This CDR3 is built from 11 residues. Looked up from germline, CDR1 is MGHDK and CDR2 is SYGVNS. V lost 6 bases and J lost 8; bases outside the gene matches: 3. CDR3 loop: CASSQGEGYTF. In nucleotides, the CDR3 is TGTGCCAGCAGCCAGGGGGAGGGCTACACCTTC.

V is TRBV7-3 and J is TRBJ2-3; 10 bases align to TRBD2. Trimming removed 5 bases from V and 5 bases from J; junction bases left unmatched: 7. This CDR3 region has 15 residues. CDR1 and CDR2 from the germline V gene are SGHTA and FQGTGA. CDR3 sequence: CASSPAGGQLDTQYF. CDR3 bases: TGTGCCAGCAGCCCAGCGGGAGGGCAGTTAGATACGCAGTATTTT.

In its sample, this clone was seen a few times. The sample has other DNA sequences that encode this CDR3 too. The gene calls are TRBV30 and TRBJ1-1; 11 bases align to TRBD1. The trim removed 4 bases at V and 0 bases at J, leaving 4 bases unmatched. The CDR3 covers 15 residues. Germline CDR1 GTSNPN, CDR2 SVGIG (reference sequence). CDR3 residues: CAWTRTGGMNTEAFF. The CDR3, as DNA: TGTGCCTGGACAAGGACAGGGGGCATGAACACTGAAGCTTTCTTT.

The chain employs TRBV27 and TRBJ1-1, with D perhaps TRBD1 (6 bases). Germline V gene data show CDR1 as MNHEY and CDR2 as SMNVEV (reference sequence). Trimming shortened V by 4 bases and J by 0 bases, and 12 bases separated the two germline ends. There are 15 residues in the CDR3. The CDR3 DNA sequence: TGTGCCAGCAGTTACAACGGACAGCTGAACACTGAAGCTTTCTTT. Its protein is CASSYNGQLNTEAFF.

The chain joins TRBV6-5 to TRBJ2-1; weak D call: TRBD1 (6 bases). V was clipped by 9 bases and J by 0 bases, with 15 bases between them. The germline V gene encodes CDR1 MNHEY and CDR2 SVGAGI. The CDR3 has 15 amino acids. The CDR3 sequence is CARAPGTHSYNEQFF. The CDR3 region has the DNA TGTGCCAGAGCCCCGGGGACACACTCCTACAATGAGCAGTTCTTC.

The chain couples TRBV27 to TRBJ2-3; TRBD2 matches at 10 bases. The CDR3 is 16 amino acids. Germline assignment: CDR1 MNHEY and CDR2 SMNVEV (reference sequence). The J segment lost 2 bases and the V segment lost 5 bases, leaving 7 bases of the junction unmatched. The DNA of the CDR3 is TGTGCCAGCAGTCCCTGGACTAGCGGATACACAGATACGCAGTATTTT. Protein sequence: CASSPWTSGYTDTQYF.

This clone was counted once. The chain couples TRBV15 to TRBJ2-1, with 7 bases lining up with TRBD1. The CDR3 extends over 14 amino acids. Germline CDR1 and CDR2: LNHNV and YYDKDF (reference sequence). Trimming cost V 2 bases and J 7 bases; bases outside gene matches: 5. CDR3: CATSRRDRANEQFF. The CDR3 DNA sequence: TGTGCCACCAGCAGACGTGACAGGGCGAATGAGCAGTTCTTC.

This chain links TRBV19 with TRBJ1-1, with unresolved D. CDR3 length: 15 amino acids. The V end was cut by 6 bases, the J end by 3 bases, with 17 bases between. CDR1 LNHDA and CDR2 SQIVND come from the germline V gene (reference sequence). CDR3 amino acids: CASSRSGSSDTEAFF. Here the CDR3 DNA reads TGTGCCAGTAGCCGGAGCGGCAGTAGCGACACTGAAGCTTTCTTT.

The rearrangement uses TRBV2 and TRBJ1-1, with 7 bases identical to TRBD1. Germline V gene sequence: CDR1 SNHLY, CDR2 FYNNEI. With 6 bases clipped from V and 1 base from J, the junction kept 2 bases outside the gene matches. The CDR3 is made up of 13 amino acids. CDR3: CASRGQTNTEAFF. CDR3 nucleotides: TGTGCCAGCAGGGGACAGACGAACACTGAAGCTTTCTTT.

The chain recombines TRBV9 with TRBJ2-3; 7 bases are a match to TRBD2. Trimming removed 4 bases from V and 7 bases from J; junction bases left unmatched: 12. The CDR3 extends over 15 amino acids. Germline V gene lookup returns CDR1 SGDLS and CDR2 YYNGEE. CDR3 loop: CASSTGTTTINTQYF. CDR3 sequence (DNA): TGTGCCAGCAGCACCGGGACTACCACGATCAATACGCAGTATTTT.

V gene TRBV2 combines with J gene TRBJ2-7, with D uncertain. The CDR3 runs to 14 residues. V lost 0 bases and J lost 2, with 8 bases in between. Per germline, CDR1 SNHLY and CDR2 FYNNEI. The CDR3 here is CASSEAPGTYEQYF. The CDR3 bases are TGTGCCAGCAGTGAAGCCCCAGGAACCTACGAGCAGTACTTC.

The CDR3 protein is CASRGGANTGELFF. For the CDR3, the DNA is TGTGCCAGCAGGGGCGGGGCGAACACCGGGGAGCTGTTTTTT. The V gene is TRBV6-1, the J gene TRBJ2-2; D perhaps matches TRBD2 (6 bases). Per germline, CDR1 MNHNS and CDR2 SASEGT. CDR3 size: 14 residues. V was trimmed by 6 bases and J by 0 bases, leaving 8 bases between them.

The chain links TRBV28 to TRBJ2-1; possible D gene TRBD2, 6 bases. The V end lost 3 bases, the J end lost 4 bases, and 13 bases lay between the germline ends. Germline CDR1 is MDHEN and CDR2 is SYDVKM. This CDR3 has 15 residues. CDR3 coding DNA: TGTGCCAGCAGTTTCCTCGGGAGTGGGTACAATGAGCAGTTCTTC. Its protein is CASSFLGSGYNEQFF.

The CDR3 sequence is CASSPGMVSLAGDTQYF. DNA for the CDR3: TGTGCCAGCAGCCCAGGGATGGTCTCCCTGGCCGGGGATACGCAGTATTTT. V usage is TRBV9 and J usage is TRBJ2-3, with TRBD1 as a possible D gene (5 bases). V lost 4 bases and J 6 bases, leaving 24 bases between the germline ends. CDR1 and CDR2 (germline): SGDLS, YYNGEE. The CDR3 totals 17 residues.

V usage is TRBV19 and J usage is TRBJ1-2; D may be TRBD1 (5 bases). Trimming left V 3 bases short and J 0 bases short, with 17 bases between. CDR1 and CDR2 from the germline V gene are LNHDA and SQIVND (reference sequence). The CDR3 runs to 17 residues. This CDR3 reads CASSIRQGIPSNYGYTF. The CDR3 DNA is TGTGCCAGTAGTATTCGGCAGGGAATCCCCTCTAACTATGGCTACACCTTC. The full variable domain, in which reference TRBV19 and TRBJ1-2 provide the parts outside the CDR3, is DGGITQSPKYLFRKEGQNVTLSCEQNLNHDAMYWYRQDPGQGLRLIYYSQIVNDFQKGDIAEGYSVSREKKESFPLTVTSAQKNPTAFYLCASSIRQGIPSNYGYTFGSGTRLTVV.

This clone has a single count. The V and J genes are TRBV19 and TRBJ1-4, with D unresolved. V lost 1 base and J lost 0, with 6 bases in between. This CDR3 is 15 amino acids long. CDR1 is LNHDA, CDR2 SQIVND, per germline (reference sequence). CDR3 sequence (DNA): TGTGCCAGTAGTATAGGCAGAACAACTAATGAAAAACTGTTTTTT. Protein: CASSIGRTTNEKLFF.

This chain links TRBV7-2 with TRBJ1-1, with 7 nucleotides matching TRBD1. V was clipped by 4 bases and J by 5 bases; unmatched bases: 13. The CDR3 is made up of 16 amino acids. Per the germline V gene, CDR1 is SGHTA and CDR2 is FQGNSA. CDR3 loop: CASSSDYRGSMTEAFF. CDR3 in DNA: TGTGCCAGCAGCTCAGATTACAGGGGTTCAATGACTGAAGCTTTCTTT.

The rearrangement uses TRBV30 and TRBJ1-6; no clear D gene. The CDR3 is 12 amino acids. CDR1 and CDR2 (germline): GTSNPN, SVGIG (reference sequence). The V end was cut by 1 base, the J end by 5 bases, with 3 bases between. The CDR3 DNA is TGTGCCTGGAGTGCAAATAATTCACCCCTCCACTTT. This encodes CAWSANNSPLHF.

This clone was observed a handful of times. This chain uses TRBV10-3 with TRBJ2-1; a weak D match, TRBD2 (6 bases). The germline gives CDR1 ENHRY, CDR2 SYGVKD. This CDR3 is 14 amino acids long. V was cut by 6 bases and J by 1 base, with 10 bases left in between. CDR3: CAISGGTSYNEQFF. The CDR3 bases are TGTGCCATCAGCGGCGGGACGTCCTACAATGAGCAGTTCTTC.

The V gene is TRBV5-6, the J gene TRBJ2-1, with 8 nucleotides matching TRBD2. Germline CDR1 and CDR2: SGHDT and YYEEEE. The CDR3 length is 15 residues. The ends lost 1 base at V and 5 bases at J; junction bases unmatched: 5. CDR3 in amino acids: CASSLIWREDNEQFF. The CDR3 DNA follows: TGTGCCAGCAGCTTGATTTGGCGGGAGGACAATGAGCAGTTCTTC.

This chain uses TRBV7-2 with TRBJ2-5, with D unclear. V was shortened by 3 bases and J by 4 bases, with 12 bases between the two germline ends. This CDR3 has 14 amino acids. Germline loops: CDR1 SGHTA, CDR2 FQGNSA. CDR3 region: CASSLSGSLETQYF. The CDR3 DNA reads TGTGCCAGCAGCTTGTCTGGCTCCCTAGAGACCCAGTACTTC. The variable domain in full, completed from reference TRBV7-2 and TRBJ2-5, reads GAGVSQSPSNKVTEKGKDVELRCDPISGHTALYWYRQSLGQGLEFLIYFQGNSAPDKSGLPSDRFSAERTGGSVSTLTIQRTQQEDSAVYLCASSLSGSLETQYFGPGTRLLVL.

This chain links TRBV27 with TRBJ2-2, with 7 bases matching TRBD2. V was clipped by 8 bases and J by 8 bases; unmatched bases: 5. The CDR3 consists of 12 residues. CDR1 is MNHEY, CDR2 SMNVEV, per germline (reference sequence). The CDR3 DNA reads TGTGCCAGCGGAAAACTAGCGGGGGAGCTGTTTTTT. It encodes CASGKLAGELFF.

The genes are TRBV7-2 and TRBJ1-2; 9 positions match TRBD1. The CDR3 is 13 amino acids. Germline V gene lookup returns CDR1 SGHTA and CDR2 FQGNSA. After removal of 5 bases from V and 7 bases from J, the junction contained 5 bases not matched to a gene. Written as DNA, the CDR3 is TGTGCCAGCAGCCCCGGGACAGGGTTTGGCTACACCTTC. Amino acids: CASSPGTGFGYTF. The full variable domain, with the rest looked up from reference TRBV7-2 and TRBJ1-2, is GAGVSQSPSNKVTEKGKDVELRCDPISGHTALYWYRQSLGQGLEFLIYFQGNSAPDKSGLPSDRFSAERTGGSVSTLTIQRTQQEDSAVYLCASSPGTGFGYTFGSGTRLTVV.

The gene calls are TRBV5-4 and TRBJ2-7; 7 nucleotides align to TRBD1. The CDR3 length is 15 residues. Trimming removed 4 bases from V and 0 bases from J; junction bases left unmatched: 7. Germline V CDR1 and CDR2: SGHNT, YYREEE (reference sequence). CDR3 in amino acids: CASSHRGQPSYEQYF. DNA of the CDR3: TGTGCCAGCAGCCACCGGGGACAGCCCTCCTACGAGCAGTACTTC.